The entry that follows covers one T cell receptor (beta chain) sequence. This entry belongs to a study of OX40 agonist ivuxolimab in advanced cancers. The cohort excluded patients with autoimmune disease history or systemic immunosuppression. Sequenced by immunoSEQ multiplex PCR; TCRdb stores in-frame clones only, minus some. Found here are roughly 20,000 clones, more than 65% of them singletons; the top ten hold roughly 3.8%. Looked up from germline, CDR1 is MGHDK and CDR2 is SYGVNS. The CDR3 has 13 residues. The V and J ends lost 1 base and 3 bases respectively, with 6 bases between them. V gene TRBV25-1 combines with J gene TRBJ1-1; no clear D gene. The specimen was CD4+ or CD8+ T cells sorted from blood, collected in a trial of the OX40 agonist ivuxolimab. This TCR derives from an adult with an advanced solid tumor such as melanoma, head and neck, liver or kidney cancer. This chain's CDR3 is CASSELGYTEAFF. CDR3 nucleotide sequence: TGTGCCAGCAGTGAATTGGGATACACTGAAGCTTTCTTT. Supplemented by reference TRBV25-1 and TRBJ1-1, the full variable domain reads EADIYQTPRYLVIGTGKKITLECSQTMGHDKMYWYQQDPGMELHLIHYSYGVNSTEKGDLSSESTVSRIRTEHFPLTLESARPSHTSQYLCASSELGYTEAFFGQGTRLTVV.